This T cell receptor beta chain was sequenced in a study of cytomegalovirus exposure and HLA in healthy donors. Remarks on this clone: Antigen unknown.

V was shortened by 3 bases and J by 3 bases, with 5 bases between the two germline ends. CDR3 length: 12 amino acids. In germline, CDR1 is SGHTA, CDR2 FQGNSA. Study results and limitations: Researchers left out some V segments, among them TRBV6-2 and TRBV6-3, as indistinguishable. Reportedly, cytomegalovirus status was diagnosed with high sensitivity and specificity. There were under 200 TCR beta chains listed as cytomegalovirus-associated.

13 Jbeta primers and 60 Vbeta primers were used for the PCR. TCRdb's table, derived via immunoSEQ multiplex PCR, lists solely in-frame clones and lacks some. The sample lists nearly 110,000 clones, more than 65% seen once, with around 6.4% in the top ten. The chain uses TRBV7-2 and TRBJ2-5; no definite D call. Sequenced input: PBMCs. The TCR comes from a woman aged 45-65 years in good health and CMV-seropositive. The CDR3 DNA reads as TGTGCCAGCAGCTTTGGAGAAGAGACCCAGTACTTC. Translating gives CASSFGEETQYF.